One sample yielded the 17 T cell receptor beta chains listed below, sequenced in a study of T-cell reconstitution after alpha-beta-depleted transplantation in children. Using unique molecular identifiers, the investigators prepared the TCRbeta library. TCRdb reprocessed the PCR reads with MiXCR, giving one entry per CDR3 protein. The sample carries more than 400,000 distinct CDR3 sequences, approximately 10% recorded once. The input for sequencing was PBMCs, mostly from graft donor cells, taken 180 days after TCRalphabeta/CD19-depleted stem cell transplant. The source is a female patient aged 2-9 years who had a stem cell transplant for aplastic anemia, so the T cells may come from the graft donor.

The J gene is TRBJ1-6, the V gene TRBV6-1; D not certain. This CDR3 has 15 residues. Germline V lookup: CDR1 MNHNS, CDR2 SASEGT. Trimming shortened V by 3 bases and J by 0 bases, and 6 bases separated the two germline ends. The CDR3 DNA sequence: TGTGCCAGCAGTGACAGGAGCTCCTATAATTCACCCCTCCACTTT. This codes for CASSDRSSYNSPLHF.

This clonotype occurred a few times. The chain is built from TRBV6-2 or TRBV6-3 and TRBJ2-5; TRBD1 aligns across 10 bases. In germline, CDR1 is MNHEY, CDR2 SVGEGT. After removal of 8 bases from V and 5 bases from J, the junction contained 2 bases not matched to a gene. CDR3 length: 12 amino acids. The CDR3 coding sequence is TGTGCCAGCGACAGGGGGCTGGAGACCCAGTACTTC. Translating it yields CASDRGLETQYF.

This clonotype was seen many times. The rearrangement links TRBV25-1 to TRBJ2-3; 9 bases match TRBD2. The CDR3 consists of 13 residues. Germline CDR1 MGHDK, CDR2 SYGVNS. CDR3: CATRGRVTDTQYF. The CDR3 DNA sequence: TGTGCTACACGCGGGAGGGTCACAGATACGCAGTATTTT.

The rearrangement joins TRBV19 to TRBJ1-6, with TRBD1 as a possible D gene (5 bases). Trimming stripped 4 bases from V and 9 bases from J, with 16 bases between. The CDR3 length is 15 residues. CDR1 and CDR2 (germline): LNHDA, SQIVND (reference sequence). CDR3 region: CASSSSWQGGSPLHF. CDR3 bases: TGTGCCAGTAGTAGCAGCTGGCAGGGAGGTTCACCCCTCCACTTT.

The chain uses TRBV7-6 and TRBJ2-3; TRBD1 aligns across 8 bases. The V segment lost 5 bases and the J segment 2 bases; nucleotides outside the gene matches: 9. CDR3 length equals 16 residues. Germline CDR1 is SGHVS and CDR2 is FNYEAQ. DNA for the CDR3: TGTGCCAGCAGCATAATGGACAGGGAAATCACAGATACGCAGTATTTT. It codes for CASSIMDREITDTQYF.

This clonotype showed up just a few times. This rearrangement joins TRBV28 to TRBJ2-6, with no clear D. V was clipped by 6 bases and J by 0 bases, with 12 bases between them. CDR3 length: 16 amino acids. The germline CDR1 and CDR2 sequences are MDHEN and SYDVKM. This chain's CDR3 is CASSHTQVSGANVLTF. The CDR3 DNA reads as TGTGCCAGCAGCCATACCCAGGTCTCTGGGGCCAACGTCCTGACTTTC.

This clonotype has more than one count but fewer than ten. CDR3 DNA: TGTGCCAGCAGCGCCGAGAGCGGGGTTACTAACTATGGCTACACCTTC. Amino acids: CASSAESGVTNYGYTF. The chain employs TRBV9 and TRBJ1-2; D not resolved. The ends were cut back, 3 bases at V and 0 bases at J, with 15 bases in the middle. The CDR3 extends over 16 amino acids. Germline assignment: CDR1 SGDLS and CDR2 YYNGEE.

This clonotype has a handful of counts. In DNA, the CDR3 is TGCGCCAGCAGCCAAGATAGCCAATTCGGCGCGCCCTACGGCTACACCTTC. It is translated as CASSQDSQFGAPYGYTF. V is TRBV4-3 and J is TRBJ1-2, with no clear D. The germline V gene encodes CDR1 LGHNA and CDR2 YSLEER. Deletions cut 0 bases from V and 8 bases from J, with 22 bases between. The CDR3 runs to 17 residues.

V and J are TRBV11-2 and TRBJ2-4; possible D gene TRBD1, 5 bases. The CDR3 is 17 residues long. Germline values: CDR1 SGHAT, CDR2 FQNNGV. Trimming shortened V by 5 bases and J by 0 bases, and 17 bases separated the two germline ends. Here the CDR3 reads CASSGPRVMQAKNIQYF. The DNA of the CDR3 is TGTGCCAGCAGCGGACCCAGGGTAATGCAAGCCAAAAACATTCAGTACTTC.

In this sample, this clonotype turned up a few times. V gene TRBV5-1 combines with J gene TRBJ1-4; D might be TRBD1 (5 bases). The germline CDR1 and CDR2 sequences are SGHRS and YFSETQ. Trimming stripped 4 bases from V and 6 bases from J, with 10 bases between. The CDR3 totals 13 residues. The CDR3 reads CASSPARDEKLFF. CDR3 nucleotide sequence: TGCGCCAGCAGCCCCGCCAGGGATGAAAAACTGTTTTTT.

On this clonotype itself: The CDR3 does not close with the conserved phenylalanine or tryptophan, likely indicating a read error. The chain recombines TRBV11-2 with TRBJ2-1, with TRBD2 matching over 15 bases. The CDR3 is 15 residues long. CDR1 SGHAT and CDR2 FQNNGV come from the germline V gene. The trim removed 6 bases at V and 6 bases at J, leaving 3 bases unmatched. CDR3 DNA: TGTGCCAGCAGACAGGGACTAGCGGGGGGCAATGAGCAGTTCTTA. Its protein product is CASRQGLAGGNEQFL.

This clonotype came up many times. The genes are TRBV29-1 and TRBJ2-6; D gene uncertain. The CDR3 sequence is 13 residues long. Germline V lookup: CDR1 SQVTM, CDR2 ANQGSEA. The ends were cut back, 4 bases at V and 0 bases at J, with 4 bases in the middle. The CDR3 is CSVVSSGANVLTF. CDR3 DNA sequence: TGCAGCGTTGTAAGCTCTGGGGCCAACGTCCTGACTTTC.

The chain joins TRBV15 to TRBJ2-2; 7 nucleotides match TRBD2. The CDR3 consists of 16 residues. Germline V gene lookup returns CDR1 LNHNV and CDR2 YYDKDF (reference sequence). With 0 bases clipped from V and 1 base from J, the junction kept 2 bases outside the gene matches. CDR3 DNA sequence: TGTGCCACCAGCAGAGACCTAGCGGTGAACACCGGGGAGCTGTTTTTT. It encodes CATSRDLAVNTGELFF.

This chain uses TRBV20-1 with TRBJ2-3; a possible D gene is TRBD2 (6 bases). V was pared by 1 base and J by 0 bases, with 17 bases between. Germline CDR1 DFQATT, CDR2 SNEGSKA (reference sequence). The CDR3 runs 17 residues. The CDR3 is CSARGDSRRSSTDTQYF. The CDR3 bases are TGCAGTGCTAGAGGGGACTCACGACGCTCTAGCACAGATACGCAGTATTTT.

This sequence joins TRBV7-9 and TRBJ1-2, with a tentative D call TRBD1 (6 bases). The germline V gene encodes CDR1 SEHNR and CDR2 FQNEAQ (reference sequence). The CDR3 runs to 13 residues. Trimming shortened V by 5 bases and J by 2 bases, and 9 bases separated the two germline ends. Here the CDR3 reads CASSRQDNYGYTF. The CDR3 nucleotides are TGTGCCAGCAGCCGACAGGACAACTATGGCTACACCTTC.

This clonotype showed up many times. CDR3 DNA: TGCGCCAGCAGCCCATGGGTAGCGGGAAACACCGGGGAGCTGTTTTTT. Translating gives CASSPWVAGNTGELFF. This rearrangement joins TRBV5-1 to TRBJ2-2, with 8 bases aligning to TRBD2. The CDR3 length is 16 residues. Trimming at V came to 4 bases and at J to 2 bases, leaving 7 bases not matched to a gene. CDR1 SGHRS and CDR2 YFSETQ come from the germline V gene.

This chain links TRBV11-2 with TRBJ2-7; 7 bases fit TRBD1. The ends lost 1 base at V and 2 bases at J; junction bases unmatched: 8. Germline V gene sequence: CDR1 SGHAT, CDR2 FQNNGV. CDR3 length equals 16 residues. CDR3 in amino acids: CASSLGPTGNPYEQYV. In DNA, the CDR3 is TGTGCCAGCAGCTTAGGCCCGACAGGGAACCCCTACGAGCAGTACGTC.